The entry below describes one TCR beta chain. Its antigen is unknown. Patients picked for sequencing had shown CD8+CD57+ cell expansion detected by flow cytometry. Patients were untreated when blood was sampled. This entry is derived from a study of CD8+CD57+ T cells in acquired aplastic anemia. Genomic DNA served as template for TCR beta VDJ and CDR3 profiling. TCRdb itself ran the reads through MiXCR, one entry per CDR3 protein. The data show around 21,000 distinct CDR3 sequences, 40% seen once. General observations from the study: Patients' CD8+CD57+ cells proved less diverse than their total CD4+ and CD8+ pools, researchers found.

The CDR3 has 17 residues. Germline loops: CDR1 SGHTS, CDR2 YDEGEE. Losses at the gene ends were 3 bases for V and 6 bases for J; bases not matched to a gene: 7. The material sequenced was CD8+CD57+ T cells sorted from PBMCs. Subset defined: bead-enriched CD8+CD57+ effector memory T cells from SAA patients. V is TRBV5-8 and J is TRBJ2-1; 15 bases are shared with TRBD2. This clonotype was obtained from a human donor with aplastic anemia. Written as DNA, the CDR3 is TGTGCCAGCAGCTCCAAGGGACTAGCGGGGGGATCCAATGAGCAGTTCTTC. Translation: CASSSKGLAGGSNEQFF.